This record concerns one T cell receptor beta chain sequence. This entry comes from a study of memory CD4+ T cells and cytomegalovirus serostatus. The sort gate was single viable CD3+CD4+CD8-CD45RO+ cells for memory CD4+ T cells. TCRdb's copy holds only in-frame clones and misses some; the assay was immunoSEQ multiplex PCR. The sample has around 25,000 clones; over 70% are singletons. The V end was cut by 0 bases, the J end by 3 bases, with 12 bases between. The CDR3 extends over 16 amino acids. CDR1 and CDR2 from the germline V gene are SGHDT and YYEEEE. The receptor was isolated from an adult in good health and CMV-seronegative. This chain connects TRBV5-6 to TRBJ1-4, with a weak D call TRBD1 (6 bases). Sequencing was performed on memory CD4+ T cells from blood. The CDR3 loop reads CASSLARGGANEKLFF. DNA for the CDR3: TGTGCCAGCAGCTTGGCAAGGGGGGGGGCTAATGAAAAACTGTTTTTT.